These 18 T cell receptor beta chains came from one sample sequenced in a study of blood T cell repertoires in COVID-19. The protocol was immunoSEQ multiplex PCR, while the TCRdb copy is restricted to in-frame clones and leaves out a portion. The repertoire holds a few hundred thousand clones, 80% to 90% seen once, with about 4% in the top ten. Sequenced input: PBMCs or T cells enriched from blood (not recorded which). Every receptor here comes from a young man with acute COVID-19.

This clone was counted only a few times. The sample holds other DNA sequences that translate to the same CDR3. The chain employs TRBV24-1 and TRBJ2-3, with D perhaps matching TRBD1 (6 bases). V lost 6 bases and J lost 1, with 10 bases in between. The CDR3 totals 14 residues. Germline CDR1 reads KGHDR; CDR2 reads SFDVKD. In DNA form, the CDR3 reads TGTGCCACCAGTTGGGGGCAGGGCACAGATACGCAGTATTTT. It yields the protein CATSWGQGTDTQYF.

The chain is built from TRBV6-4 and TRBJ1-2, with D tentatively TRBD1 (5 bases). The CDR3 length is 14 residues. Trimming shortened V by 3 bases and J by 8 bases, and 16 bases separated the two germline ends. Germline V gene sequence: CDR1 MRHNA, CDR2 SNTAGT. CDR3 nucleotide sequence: TGTGCCAGCAGTGAGTCCGACAGCGCAAGAGGCTACACCTTC. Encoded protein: CASSESDSARGYTF.

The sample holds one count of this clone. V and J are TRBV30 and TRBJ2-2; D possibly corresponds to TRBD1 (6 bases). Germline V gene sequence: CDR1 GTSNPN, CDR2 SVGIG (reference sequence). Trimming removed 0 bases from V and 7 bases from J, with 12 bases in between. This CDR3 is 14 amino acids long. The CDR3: CAWSVAGADGELFF. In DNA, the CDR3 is TGTGCCTGGAGTGTAGCAGGGGCAGACGGGGAGCTGTTTTTT.

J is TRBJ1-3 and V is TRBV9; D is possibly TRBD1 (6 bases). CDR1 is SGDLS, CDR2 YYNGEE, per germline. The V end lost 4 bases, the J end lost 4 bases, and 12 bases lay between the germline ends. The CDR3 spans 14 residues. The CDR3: CASSLRDIGNTIYF. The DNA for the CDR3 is TGTGCCAGCAGCCTAAGGGACATAGGAAACACCATATATTTT. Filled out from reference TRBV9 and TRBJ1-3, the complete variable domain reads DSGVTQTPKHLITATGQRVTLRCSPRSGDLSVYWYQQSLDQGLQFLIQYYNGEERAKGNILERFSAQQFPDLHSELNLSSLELGDSALYFCASSLRDIGNTIYFGEGSWLTVV.

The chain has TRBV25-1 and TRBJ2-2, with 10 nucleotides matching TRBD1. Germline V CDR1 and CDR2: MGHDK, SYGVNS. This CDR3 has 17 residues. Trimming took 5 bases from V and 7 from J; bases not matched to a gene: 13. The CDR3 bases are TGTGCCAGCAGTCCTCATCACTCGACAGGGGGCAACGGGGAGCTGTTTTTT. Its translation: CASSPHHSTGGNGELFF.

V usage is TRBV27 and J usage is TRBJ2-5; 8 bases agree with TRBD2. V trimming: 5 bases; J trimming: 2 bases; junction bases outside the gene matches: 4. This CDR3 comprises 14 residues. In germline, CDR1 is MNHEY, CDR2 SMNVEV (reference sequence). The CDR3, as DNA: TGTGCCAGCAGTAAGCGGGGGATGCAAGAGACCCAGTACTTC. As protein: CASSKRGMQETQYF.

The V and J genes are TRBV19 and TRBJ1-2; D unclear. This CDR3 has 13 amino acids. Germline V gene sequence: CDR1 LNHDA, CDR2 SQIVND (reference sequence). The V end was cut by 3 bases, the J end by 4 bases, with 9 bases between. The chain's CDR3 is CASSIGRAYGYTF. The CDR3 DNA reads TGTGCCAGTAGTATCGGGCGGGCCTATGGCTACACCTTC.

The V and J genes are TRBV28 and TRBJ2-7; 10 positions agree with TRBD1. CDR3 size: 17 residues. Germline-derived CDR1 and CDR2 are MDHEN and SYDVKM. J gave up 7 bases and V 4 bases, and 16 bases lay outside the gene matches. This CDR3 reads CASSSGQGLGTLGEQYV. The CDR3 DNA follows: TGTGCCAGCAGTTCGGGACAGGGGCTTGGAACTTTGGGGGAGCAGTACGTC.

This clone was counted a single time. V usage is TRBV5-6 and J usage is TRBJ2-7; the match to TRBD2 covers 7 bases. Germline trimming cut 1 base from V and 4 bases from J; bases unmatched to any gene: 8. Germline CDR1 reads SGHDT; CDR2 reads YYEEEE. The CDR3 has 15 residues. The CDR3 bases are TGTGCCAGCAGCTTGTTTTGGGAGGGCCTATACGAGCAGTACGTC. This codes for CASSLFWEGLYEQYV.

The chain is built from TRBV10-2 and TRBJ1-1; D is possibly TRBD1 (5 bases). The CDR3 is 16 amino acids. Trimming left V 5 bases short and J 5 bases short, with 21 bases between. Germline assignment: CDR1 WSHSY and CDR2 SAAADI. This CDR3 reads CASSIGGGGLGTEAFF. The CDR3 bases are TGCGCCAGCAGTATAGGCGGGGGAGGGTTGGGGACTGAAGCTTTCTTT.

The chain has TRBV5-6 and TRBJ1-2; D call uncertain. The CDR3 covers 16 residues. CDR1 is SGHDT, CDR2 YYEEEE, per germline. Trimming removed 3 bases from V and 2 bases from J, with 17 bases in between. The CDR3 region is CASSSHLRGYNYGYTF. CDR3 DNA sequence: TGTGCCAGCAGCTCCCACCTTCGGGGTTACAACTATGGCTACACCTTC.

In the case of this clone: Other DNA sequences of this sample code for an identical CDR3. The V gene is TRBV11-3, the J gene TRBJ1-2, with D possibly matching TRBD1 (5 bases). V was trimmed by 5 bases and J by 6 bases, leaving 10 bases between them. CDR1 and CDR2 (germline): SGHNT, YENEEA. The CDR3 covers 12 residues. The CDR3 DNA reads TGTGCCAGCAGCCCCCGGGGGAATGGCTACACCTTC. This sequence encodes CASSPRGNGYTF. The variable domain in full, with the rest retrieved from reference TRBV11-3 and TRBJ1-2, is EAGVVQSPRYKIIEKKQPVAFWCNPISGHNTLYWYLQNLGQGPELLIRYENEEAVDDSQLPKDRFSAERLKGVDSTLKIQPAELGDSAVYLCASSPRGNGYTFGSGTRLTVV.

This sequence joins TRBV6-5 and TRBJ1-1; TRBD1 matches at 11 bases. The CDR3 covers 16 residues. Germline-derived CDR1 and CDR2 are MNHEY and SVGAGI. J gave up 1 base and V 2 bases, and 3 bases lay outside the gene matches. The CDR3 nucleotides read TGTGCCAGCAGTTACGGACAGGGGGCCAAGAACACTGAAGCTTTCTTT. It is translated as CASSYGQGAKNTEAFF.

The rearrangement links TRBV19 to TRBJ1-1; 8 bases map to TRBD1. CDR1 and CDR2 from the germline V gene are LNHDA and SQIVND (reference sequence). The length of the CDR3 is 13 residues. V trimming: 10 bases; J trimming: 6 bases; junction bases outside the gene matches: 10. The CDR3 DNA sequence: TGTGCCACCAAGGACAGGGTTTTTCCTGAAGCTTTCTTT. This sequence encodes CATKDRVFPEAFF.

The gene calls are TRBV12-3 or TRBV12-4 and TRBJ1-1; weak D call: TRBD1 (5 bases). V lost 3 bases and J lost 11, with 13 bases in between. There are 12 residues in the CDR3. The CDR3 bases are TGTGCCAGCAGTTTCCGGGGGGTCGAGGCTTTCTTT. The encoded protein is CASSFRGVEAFF.

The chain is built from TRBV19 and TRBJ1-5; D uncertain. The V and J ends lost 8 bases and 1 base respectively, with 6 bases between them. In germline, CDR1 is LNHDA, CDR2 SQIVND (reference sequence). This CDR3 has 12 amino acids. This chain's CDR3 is CASRLSNQPQHF. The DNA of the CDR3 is TGTGCCAGTCGGTTAAGCAATCAGCCCCAGCATTTT.

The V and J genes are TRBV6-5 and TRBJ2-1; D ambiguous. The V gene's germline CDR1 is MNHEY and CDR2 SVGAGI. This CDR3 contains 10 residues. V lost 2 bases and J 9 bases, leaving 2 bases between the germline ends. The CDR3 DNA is TGTGCCAGCAGTTACCGTGAGCAGTTCTTC. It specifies CASSYREQFF.

CDR3 sequence (DNA): TGCGCCAGCAGCGCCGGGACAGGGGGAAATCAGCCCCAGCATTTT. The encoded protein is CASSAGTGGNQPQHF. The chain recombines TRBV5-1 with TRBJ1-5, with 11 bases aligning to TRBD1. Per the germline V gene, CDR1 is SGHRS and CDR2 is YFSETQ. The junction had 4 bases not matched to a gene; V was cut back by 4 bases and J by 4 bases. This CDR3 comprises 15 residues.